These 22 T cell receptor beta chains originate from one sample sequenced in a study of beta chain features in type 1 diabetes. Sequenced material consisted of expressed TCRB transcripts (all of the isolated RNA was reverse transcribed). TCRdb's copy holds only in-frame clones and misses some; the assay was immunoSEQ multiplex PCR. The sample has under 450,000 clones; approximately 15% are singletons. Sequenced sample: naive CD4+ T cells from blood. The receptors shown here come from a young man in good health.

This clone was observed a handful of times. The chain couples TRBV7-2 to TRBJ2-1, with TRBD2 matching over 8 bases. V lost 6 bases, J lost 0 bases, and 10 bases stayed unmatched. Germline lookup yields CDR1 SGHTA and CDR2 FQGNSA. The CDR3 is made up of 17 amino acids. CDR3 sequence reads: CASSPTSARSSYNEQFF. CDR3 nucleotide sequence: TGTGCCAGCAGTCCGACTAGCGCGCGAAGCTCCTACAATGAGCAGTTCTTC. Looking up the rest from reference TRBV7-2 and TRBJ2-1 gives the full variable domain: GAGVSQSPSNKVTEKGKDVELRCDPISGHTALYWYRQSLGQGLEFLIYFQGNSAPDKSGLPSDRFSAERTGGSVSTLTIQRTQQEDSAVYLCASSPTSARSSYNEQFFGPGTRLTVL.

This rearrangement joins TRBV7-9 to TRBJ2-7, with D tentatively TRBD1 (6 bases). The CDR3 loop spans 14 amino acids. CDR1 is SEHNR, CDR2 FQNEAQ, per germline (reference sequence). Trimming shortened V by 5 bases and J by 2 bases, and 13 bases separated the two germline ends. The CDR3 DNA reads as TGTGCCAGCAGCACCCACAGGGCCCCCTACGAGCAGTACGTC. Translation: CASSTHRAPYEQYV.

This clone was observed a handful of times. This chain links TRBV5-1 with TRBJ2-6; D call uncertain. The length of the CDR3 is 13 residues. Germline values: CDR1 SGHRS, CDR2 YFSETQ. The ends were cut back, 6 bases at V and 2 bases at J, with 6 bases in the middle. CDR3 nucleotides: TGCGCCAGCACTTCGCCTGGGGCCAACGTCCTGACTTTC. Encoded protein: CASTSPGANVLTF.

This chain links TRBV9 with TRBJ2-5, with 7 positions matching TRBD2. Trimming at V came to 7 bases and at J to 5 bases, leaving 14 bases not matched to a gene. The CDR3 extends over 15 amino acids. Germline V CDR1 and CDR2: SGDLS, YYNGEE. CDR3 coding DNA: TGTGCCAGCCAATCGGCGGGAGTGGAGGGCGAGACCCAGTACTTC. The encoded protein is CASQSAGVEGETQYF.

The rearrangement uses TRBV14 and TRBJ2-3, with a weak D call TRBD2 (6 bases). CDR1 is SGHDN and CDR2 is FVKESK in the germline V gene. The CDR3 is 15 residues long. Trimming took 4 bases from V and 4 from J, leaving 15 bases between them. The CDR3 here is CASSRRAGIADTQYF. CDR3 sequence (DNA): TGTGCCAGCAGCCGGAGAGCGGGTATCGCAGATACGCAGTATTTT.

The chain couples TRBV7-9 to TRBJ2-1; D assignment may be TRBD1 or TRBD2 (6 bases each). The CDR3 runs 15 residues. Per germline, CDR1 SEHNR and CDR2 FQNEAQ (reference sequence). V shed 10 bases and J shed 15 bases, with 31 bases lying between them. DNA of the CDR3: TGTGCCACCCTCATAGAGGGGGGCGGGTCGGGTGTGCTGTTCTTC. Translation: CATLIEGGGSGVLFF.

This clone was observed a handful of times. The chain has TRBV23-1 and TRBJ2-5; the match to TRBD1 covers 12 bases. TRBV23-1 is sorted into the ORF group, with uncertain function. The CDR3 contains 17 residues. The trim removed 4 bases at V and 4 bases at J, leaving 10 bases unmatched. In nucleotides, the CDR3 is TGCGCCAGCAGTCCCTCCTCCCGGGACAGGGGGCTAGAGACCCAGTACTTC. As protein: CASSPSSRDRGLETQYF.

This clone has more than one count but fewer than ten. The chain is built from TRBV7-3 and TRBJ2-1; 11 bases are a match to TRBD2. J lost 5 bases, V lost 5 bases, and 8 bases had no gene match. Germline CDR1 is SGHTA and CDR2 is FQGTGA. CDR3 length equals 16 residues. CDR3: CASSAKGTSGNNEQFF. CDR3 in DNA: TGTGCCAGCAGCGCAAAGGGGACTAGCGGAAACAATGAGCAGTTCTTC.

This clone was counted only a few times. V gene TRBV25-1 combines with J gene TRBJ1-4, with TRBD1 as a possible D gene (6 bases). V shed 6 bases and J shed 5 bases, with 10 bases lying between them. The CDR3 consists of 13 residues. Germline CDR1 is MGHDK and CDR2 is SYGVNS. The CDR3 region is CASRRQENEKLFF. The CDR3 nucleotides are TGTGCCAGCAGACGACAGGAGAATGAAAAACTGTTTTTT.

This clone was recorded a few times. The chain carries TRBV12-5 and TRBJ1-2; the match to TRBD1 covers 8 bases. Germline CDR1 and CDR2: LGHNT and FRNRAP. The trim removed 6 bases at V and 4 bases at J, leaving 4 bases unmatched. The length of the CDR3 is 13 residues. The CDR3 nucleotides are TGTGCTAGTGGCTCCGGGACAGGCTATGGCTACACCTTC. This sequence encodes CASGSGTGYGYTF.

This clone was seen more than once but under ten times. V is TRBV7-2 and J is TRBJ2-5; TRBD2 aligns across 11 bases. The CDR3 has 16 residues. Looked up from germline, CDR1 is SGHTA and CDR2 is FQGNSA. V was pared by 5 bases and J by 2 bases, with 7 bases of the junction left unmatched. The CDR3: CASSRPSGGPQETQYF. For the CDR3, the DNA is TGTGCCAGCAGCCGGCCTAGCGGGGGGCCTCAAGAGACCCAGTACTTC.

This chain uses TRBV6-5 with TRBJ1-2; D is perhaps TRBD1 (5 bases). Germline V CDR1 and CDR2: MNHEY, SVGAGI. CDR3 length equals 12 residues. The germline V and J ends were trimmed by 5 bases and 8 bases, with 12 bases remaining between them. The CDR3 sequence is CASSRPRGGYTF. The CDR3 DNA reads as TGTGCCAGCAGTCGCCCGAGGGGCGGCTACACCTTC.

This chain uses TRBV4-3 with TRBJ2-5, with D maybe TRBD1 (5 bases). This CDR3 has 14 amino acids. The germline gives CDR1 LGHNA, CDR2 YSLEER. V shed 1 base and J shed 11 bases, with 17 bases lying between them. CDR3 nucleotides: TGCGCCAGCAGCCAAGTTGTAGGGGTGACTGAGCAGTACTTC. This codes for CASSQVVGVTEQYF.

The chain couples TRBV4-2 to TRBJ2-1; D is ambiguous. V was cut by 3 bases and J by 10 bases, with 19 bases left in between. This CDR3 spans 15 amino acids. CDR1 is LGHNA, CDR2 YNFKEQ, per germline. The DNA for the CDR3 is TGTGCCAGCAGCCACCTAAAGGCCGCGGAAGGAGAGCAGTTCTTC. Translated: CASSHLKAAEGEQFF.

In its sample, this clone was seen a few times. The chain has TRBV23-1 and TRBJ2-7; 8 bases match TRBD2. TRBV23-1 has ORF status, its function being uncertain. The V gene end was trimmed by 6 bases and the J gene end by 6 bases; junction bases not matched to a gene: 22. This CDR3 is 18 amino acids long. CDR3 DNA: TGCGCCAGCAGACAACGAATCCCCAAGGTTAGCGGGAAGTCCGAGCAGTACGTC. Translating it yields CASRQRIPKVSGKSEQYV.

V gene TRBV18 combines with J gene TRBJ2-7; D is uncertain. Between the trimmed V and J ends, which lost 1 base and 6 bases, there was a span of 10 bases. CDR3 length equals 13 residues. Germline CDR1 KGHSH, CDR2 LQKENI. Written as DNA, the CDR3 is TGTGCCAGCTCACCACTTCCCAGCACCGAGCAGTACGTC. The encoded protein is CASSPLPSTEQYV.

V is TRBV29-1 and J is TRBJ2-3, with a possible D match to TRBD1 (5 bases). Germline V gene data show CDR1 as SQVTM and CDR2 as ANQGSEA. V gave up 7 bases and J gave up 3 bases, with 14 bases separating them. The CDR3 is 13 amino acids. The CDR3 DNA is TGCAGCGGAGACCGACAGATTACAGATACGCAGTATTTT. Protein product: CSGDRQITDTQYF.

This clone was picked up a small number of times. The V gene is TRBV5-1, the J gene TRBJ2-7; D ambiguous. Trimming shortened V by 0 bases and J by 3 bases, and 7 bases separated the two germline ends. The CDR3 runs to 13 residues. Germline CDR1 reads SGHRS; CDR2 reads YFSETQ. The CDR3: CASSLVGSYEQYF. For the CDR3, the DNA is TGCGCCAGCAGCTTGGTGGGAAGCTACGAGCAGTACTTC.

This rearrangement joins TRBV5-1 to TRBJ2-7; TRBD1 aligns across 10 bases. This CDR3 spans 15 amino acids. The germline V gene encodes CDR1 SGHRS and CDR2 YFSETQ. V gave up 4 bases and J gave up 3 bases; unmatched junction bases: 7. The CDR3 protein is CASSKRGTGDYEQYF. CDR3 DNA sequence: TGCGCCAGCAGCAAAAGAGGGACAGGGGACTACGAGCAGTACTTC.

V gene TRBV2 combines with J gene TRBJ2-3; TRBD1 aligns across 10 bases. CDR1 and CDR2 (germline): SNHLY, FYNNEI. The V gene end was trimmed by 6 bases and the J gene end by 5 bases; junction bases not matched to a gene: 8. The CDR3 is 15 amino acids. CDR3 protein: CASSHDRGRVDTQYF. In DNA, the CDR3 is TGTGCCAGCAGCCATGACAGGGGGCGAGTAGATACGCAGTATTTT.

This clone was recorded a few times. The genes are TRBV19 and TRBJ1-2; TRBD1 agrees at 7 bases. The V gene end was trimmed by 6 bases and the J gene end by 5 bases; junction bases not matched to a gene: 9. Germline loops: CDR1 LNHDA, CDR2 SQIVND (reference sequence). CDR3 length: 14 residues. The DNA for the CDR3 is TGTGCCAGTAGCAAGTCGGGACAGAGTTATGGCTACACCTTC. This sequence encodes CASSKSGQSYGYTF.

This clone appeared a few times. The gene calls are TRBV7-9 and TRBJ1-6; 8 bases agree with TRBD1. V lost 5 bases and J lost 9; bases outside the gene matches: 15. CDR1 and CDR2 from the germline V gene are SEHNR and FQNEAQ (reference sequence). This CDR3 comprises 17 residues. The chain's CDR3 is CASSPHPGQAVGSPLHF. The CDR3 DNA is TGTGCCAGCAGCCCGCACCCGGGACAGGCTGTGGGTTCACCCCTCCACTTT.